A selection of T cell receptor beta chains follows, all from one sample in a study of tumor and adjacent non-tumor tissue in lung cancer. TCRdb recomputed calls from the multiplex PCR reads with MiXCR, one row per CDR3 protein. The sample records approximately 77,000 distinct CDR3 sequences, more than 80% being singletons. Sample: distant non-tumor lung tissue. Every receptor here comes from a man in his sixties with non-small cell lung cancer. CDR3s include the opening cysteine and the closing phenylalanine or tryptophan. The D gene is left open where the match is weak. Clone size, where shown, is once, few, many, or a class for clones that have expanded.

>-|TRBJ2-6|TRBD2|TRBV6-5
TGTGCCAGAAGCCTAGCGGGAGTCGGCTCTGGGGCCAACGTCCTGACTTTC
CARSLAGVGSGANVLTF
>-|TRBJ1-1|-|TRBV6-2/TRBV6-3
TGTGCCAGCGGTTACTCGAGAGCAGGGGAAGTTTTCTTT
CASGYSRAGEVFF
>-|TRBJ2-5|-|TRBV19
TGTGCCAGTAGCCGACAGGATCTCCAAGAGACCCAGTACTTC
CASSRQDLQETQYF
>-|TRBJ1-6|TRBD1|TRBV7-9
TGTGCCAGCAGGGGGACAGGGAGGGATTCACCCCTCCATTTT
CASRGTGRDSPLHF
>-|TRBJ1-1|-|TRBV6-5
TGTGCCAGCAGTACCATTAGTCCTCGGGAAGCTTTCTTT
CASSTISPREAFF
>-|TRBJ1-1|-|TRBV11-2
-
CPSRLVGGGTEVFF
>-|TRBJ1-6|-|TRBV20-1
TGCAGTGCTAGAGATGGGAGGACCTATTCACCTCTCCACTTT
CSARDGRTYSPLHF
>-|TRBJ2-5|-|TRBV11-2
TGTGCCAACAACTCGACAATGGGGGGGCCAGAGGAGACCCAGTACTTC
CANNSTMGGPEETQYF
>once|TRBJ2-2|-|TRBV6-5
TGTTCCAGCAGTTACCTGAACACCGGGGAGCTGTTTTTT
CSSSYLNTGELFF
>few|TRBJ2-1|-|TRBV6-6
TGTGCCAGCAGTCGGGACTCCTACAATGAGCAGTTCTTC
CASSRDSYNEQFF
>-|TRBJ2-6|-|TRBV6-5
TGTGCCAGCTCTTTGAGGTGGTCTGAGGCCAACGTCCTGACTTTT
CASSLRWSEANVLTF
>-|TRBJ2-1|-|TRBV24-1
TGTGCCACCAGTGATCCCCTTGGGTCTTCGGACTTCTCCCGCAATGAGCAGTTCTTC
CATSDPLGSSDFSRNEQFF
>-|TRBJ2-7|-|TRBV28
TGTGCCAGCAGACTAACTGGAGTCTCCTACGACCAGTACTTC
CASRLTGVSYDQYF
>-|TRBJ1-1|-|TRBV11-3
TGTACCAGTAGCTTAACGCCGAATCTGTATGGTCTGAACACTGAAGCTTTCTTT
CTSSLTPNLYGLNTEAFF
>-|TRBJ2-1|TRBD2|TRBV20-1
TGCATTACTGATTCAGCGGGGGGGCCGTGGAATGAGCAGTTCTTC
CITDSAGGPWNEQFF
>-|TRBJ1-5|-|TRBV6-5
TGTGCCAGCAGTTATCTACAGGGAAGCACTCAACCCCAGCATTTT
CASSYLQGSTQPQHF